The sequence of this TCR beta chain was determined in a study of cytomegalovirus exposure and HLA in healthy donors. As regards this clone: Its antigen is not known.

Clones were sequenced by immunoSEQ multiplex PCR, and TCRdb holds only the in-frame ones, with some missing. Seen here are roughly 150,000 clones, roughly 86% observed once, and the top ten hold 4.2%. Germline CDR1 reads LNHDA; CDR2 reads SQIVND (reference sequence). V shed 4 bases and J 8 bases; nucleotides not matched to a gene: 7. The CDR3 is 16 residues long. Study-wide results and limits: The study designated 150 or so TCR beta chains cytomegalovirus-associated.

This TCR derives from a man in his late teens or twenties in good health and CMV-seropositive. The chain has TRBV19 and TRBJ2-1, with 14 positions matching TRBD2. Sequenced material: PBMCs. The CDR3 DNA reads TGTGCCAGTAGTACAGGACTAGCGGGAGGTATCTATGAGCAGTTCTTC. It specifies CASSTGLAGGIYEQFF. Full variable domain (outside the CDR3, taken from reference TRBV19 and TRBJ2-1): DGGITQSPKYLFRKEGQNVTLSCEQNLNHDAMYWYRQDPGQGLRLIYYSQIVNDFQKGDIAEGYSVSREKKESFPLTVTSAQKNPTAFYLCASSTGLAGGIYEQFFGPGTRLTVL.